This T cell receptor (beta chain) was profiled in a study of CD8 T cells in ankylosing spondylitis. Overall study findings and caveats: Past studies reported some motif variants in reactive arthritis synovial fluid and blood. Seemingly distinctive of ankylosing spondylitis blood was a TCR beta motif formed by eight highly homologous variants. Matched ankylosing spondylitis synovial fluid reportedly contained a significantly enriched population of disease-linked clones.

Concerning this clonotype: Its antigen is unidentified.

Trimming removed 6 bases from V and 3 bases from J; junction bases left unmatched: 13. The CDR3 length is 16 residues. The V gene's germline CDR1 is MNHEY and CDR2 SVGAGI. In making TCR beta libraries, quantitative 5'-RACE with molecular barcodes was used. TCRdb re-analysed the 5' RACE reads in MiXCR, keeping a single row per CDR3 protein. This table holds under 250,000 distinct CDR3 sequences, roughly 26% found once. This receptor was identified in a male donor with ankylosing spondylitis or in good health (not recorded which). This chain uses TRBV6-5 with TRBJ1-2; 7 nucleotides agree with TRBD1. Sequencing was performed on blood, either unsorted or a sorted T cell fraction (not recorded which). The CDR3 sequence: CASSYKKTGTDYGYTF. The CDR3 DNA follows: TGTGCCAGCAGCTATAAAAAAACCGGGACAGACTATGGCTACACCTTC.